The 3 T cell receptor beta chains in this list originate from one sample, sequenced in a study of T-cell reconstitution after alpha-beta-depleted transplantation in children. Construction of the TCRbeta library involved unique molecular identifiers. TCRdb called the PCR reads again in MiXCR, with one record for every CDR3 protein. This sample carries fewer than 120,000 distinct CDR3 sequences, under 13% of them seen once, and the ten largest clones take approximately 8%. The sequencing here drew on PBMCs from the stem cell graft donor, taken from the stem cell graft. The receptors were gathered from a human donor who donated a stem cell graft to a child with acute lymphoblastic leukemia.

This clonotype was seen ten or more times. The rearrangement uses TRBV16 and TRBJ2-7, with D uncertain. Germline lookup yields CDR1 KGHSY and CDR2 FQNENV. The CDR3 length is 14 residues. V lost 4 bases, J lost 1 base, and 11 bases lay in between. CDR3 sequence (DNA): TGTGCCAGCAGCCCCCCGGACGGTTCCTACGAGCAGTACTTC. Residues: CASSPPDGSYEQYF.

This clonotype was counted a few times. Being one base from a much bigger clone, this may be a read error. The chain is built from TRBV5-1 and TRBJ2-4; perhaps TRBD2 as D (5 bases). The CDR3 spans 19 residues. Germline lookup yields CDR1 SGHRS and CDR2 YFSETQ. The CDR3 loop reads CASRESWLAGVFAKNSQYF. The CDR3 coding sequence is TGCGCCAGCCGGGAATCGTGGCTAGCCGGGGTCTTTGCCAAAAACAGTCAGTACTTC.

This clonotype was recorded many times. The rearrangement uses TRBV4-2 and TRBJ1-1; TRBD1 agrees at 7 bases. Trimming removed 0 bases from V and 4 bases from J; junction bases left unmatched: 8. CDR1 and CDR2 from the germline V gene are LGHNA and YNFKEQ. The CDR3 is 16 residues long. The DNA of the CDR3 is TGTGCCAGCAGCCAAGAGGTCGGGGACAGAAGCACTGAAGCTTTCTTT. Amino acids: CASSQEVGDRSTEAFF.